This T cell receptor beta chain was sequenced for a study of neurological immune-mediated disorders. Findings and caveats of the study: HTLV-1-associated myelopathy had the most TCR clonal expansion, while multiple sclerosis had the least, a level that fell below healthy controls.

Volunteers from a blood bank in Maryland, USA, constituted the healthy controls. This clonotype was recorded many times. The antigen remains undetermined. The cDNA was generated through 5'RACE incorporating 10-nucleotide random UMIs. Via MiXCR, TCRdb re-called the 5' RACE reads, giving one row per CDR3 protein. Here the sample spans tens of thousands of distinct CDR3 sequences, 13% to 15% being singletons. This receptor was identified in a woman in her fifties or sixties in good health. The sample was PBMCs.

The DNA for the CDR3 is TGCGCCAGCAGCTTGGAGGCAGCTAATTCACCCCTCCACTTT. Protein: CASSLEAANSPLHF. The chain carries TRBV5-1 and TRBJ1-6; D not resolved. Germline assignment: CDR1 SGHRS and CDR2 YFSETQ. CDR3 length equals 14 residues. Trimming took off 0 bases at V and 6 bases at J, with 7 bases between the two ends.